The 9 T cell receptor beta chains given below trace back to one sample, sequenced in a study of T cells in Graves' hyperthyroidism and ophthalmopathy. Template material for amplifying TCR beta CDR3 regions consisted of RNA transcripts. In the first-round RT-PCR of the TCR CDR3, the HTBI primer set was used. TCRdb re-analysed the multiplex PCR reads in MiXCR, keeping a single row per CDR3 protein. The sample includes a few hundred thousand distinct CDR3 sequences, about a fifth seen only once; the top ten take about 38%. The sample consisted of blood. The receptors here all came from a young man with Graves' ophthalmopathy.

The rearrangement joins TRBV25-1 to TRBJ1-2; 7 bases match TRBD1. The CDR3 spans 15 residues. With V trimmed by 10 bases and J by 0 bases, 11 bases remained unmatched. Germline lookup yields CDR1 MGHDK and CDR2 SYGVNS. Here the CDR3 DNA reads TGTGCCATCCCCCAGCCAGGGGGTCCTAACTATGGCTACACCTTC. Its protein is CAIPQPGGPNYGYTF.

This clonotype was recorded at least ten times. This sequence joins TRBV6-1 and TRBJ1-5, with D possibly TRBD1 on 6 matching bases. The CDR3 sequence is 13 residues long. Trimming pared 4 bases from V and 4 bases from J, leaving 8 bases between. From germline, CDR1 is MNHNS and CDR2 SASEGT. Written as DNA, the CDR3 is TGTGCCAGCAGTGGACAGGCAAATCAGCCCCAGCATTTT. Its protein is CASSGQANQPQHF.

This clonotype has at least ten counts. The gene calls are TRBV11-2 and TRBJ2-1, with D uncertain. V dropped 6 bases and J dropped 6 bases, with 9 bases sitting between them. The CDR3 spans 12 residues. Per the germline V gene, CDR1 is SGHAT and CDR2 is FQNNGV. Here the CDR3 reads CASRTSGNEQFF. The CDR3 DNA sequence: TGTGCCAGCAGAACGTCGGGCAATGAGCAGTTCTTC. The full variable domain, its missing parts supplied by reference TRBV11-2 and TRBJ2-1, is EAGVAQSPRYKIIEKRQSVAFWCNPISGHATLYWYQQILGQGPKLLIQFQNNGVVDDSQLPKDRFSAERLKGVDSTLKIQPAKLEDSAVYLCASRTSGNEQFFGPGTRLTVL.

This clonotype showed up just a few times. The CDR3 here is CASAGSVTMNTEAFF. The CDR3 bases are TGTGCCTCCGCCGGGTCGGTTACTATGAACACTGAAGCTTTCTTT. V is TRBV10-3 and J is TRBJ1-1; D unresolved. V dropped 11 bases and J dropped 0 bases, with 19 bases sitting between them. The germline gives CDR1 ENHRY, CDR2 SYGVKD. The CDR3 spans 15 residues.

CDR3 nucleotide sequence: TGTGCCAGCAGCAACGGTAGCGGAGCGTGGACCCAGTACTTC. Encoded protein: CASSNGSGAWTQYF. The chain recombines TRBV11-2 with TRBJ2-5, with D possibly TRBD2 on 6 matching bases. Germline CDR1 and CDR2: SGHAT and FQNNGV. Trimming took 5 bases from V and 7 from J, leaving 17 bases between them. The CDR3 has 14 amino acids.

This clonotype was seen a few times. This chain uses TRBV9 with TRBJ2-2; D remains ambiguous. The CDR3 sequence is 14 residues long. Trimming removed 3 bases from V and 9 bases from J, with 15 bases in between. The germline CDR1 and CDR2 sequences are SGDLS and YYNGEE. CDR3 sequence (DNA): TGTGCCAGCAGCGCCCCCTCGTCAGGTTGGGAGCTGTTTTTT. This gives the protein CASSAPSSGWELFF. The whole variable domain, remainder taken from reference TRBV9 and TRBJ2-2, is DSGVTQTPKHLITATGQRVTLRCSPRSGDLSVYWYQQSLDQGLQFLIQYYNGEERAKGNILERFSAQQFPDLHSELNLSSLELGDSALYFCASSAPSSGWELFFGEGSRLTVL.

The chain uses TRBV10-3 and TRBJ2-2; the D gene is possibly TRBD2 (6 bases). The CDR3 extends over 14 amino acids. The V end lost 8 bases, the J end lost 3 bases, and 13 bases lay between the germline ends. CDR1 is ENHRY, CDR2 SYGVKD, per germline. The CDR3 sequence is CAISGTGDTGELFF. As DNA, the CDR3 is TGTGCCATCTCTGGGACGGGAGACACCGGGGAGCTGTTTTTT.

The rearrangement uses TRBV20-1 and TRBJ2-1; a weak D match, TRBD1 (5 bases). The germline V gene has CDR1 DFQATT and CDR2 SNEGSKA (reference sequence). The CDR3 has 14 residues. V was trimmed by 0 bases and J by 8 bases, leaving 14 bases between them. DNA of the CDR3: TGCAGTGCTAGAGATCGACAAGGGGTGCATGAGCAGTTCTTC. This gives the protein CSARDRQGVHEQFF.

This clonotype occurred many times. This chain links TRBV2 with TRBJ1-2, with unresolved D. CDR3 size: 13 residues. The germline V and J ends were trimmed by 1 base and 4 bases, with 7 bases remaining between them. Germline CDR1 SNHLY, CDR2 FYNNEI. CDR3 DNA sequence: TGTGCCAGCAGTGAAGGGATGCCCTATGGCTACACCTTC. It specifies CASSEGMPYGYTF.